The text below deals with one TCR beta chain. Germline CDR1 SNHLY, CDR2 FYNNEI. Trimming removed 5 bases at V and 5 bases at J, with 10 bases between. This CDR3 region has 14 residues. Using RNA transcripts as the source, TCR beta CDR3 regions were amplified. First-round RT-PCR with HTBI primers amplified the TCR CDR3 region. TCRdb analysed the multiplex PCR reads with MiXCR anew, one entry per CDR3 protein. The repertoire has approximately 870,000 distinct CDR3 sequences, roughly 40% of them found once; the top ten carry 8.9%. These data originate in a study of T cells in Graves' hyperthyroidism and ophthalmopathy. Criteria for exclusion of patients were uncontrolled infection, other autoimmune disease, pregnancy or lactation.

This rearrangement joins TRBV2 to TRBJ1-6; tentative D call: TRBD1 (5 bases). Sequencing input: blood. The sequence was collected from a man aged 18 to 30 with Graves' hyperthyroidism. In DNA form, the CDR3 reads TGTGCCAGCAGTTTCGGGGCTCATAATTCACCCCTCCACTTT. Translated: CASSFGAHNSPLHF.